A selection of T cell receptor beta chains follows, all from one sample in a study of T cell responses to AZD1222 COVID-19 vaccine. The assay was immunoSEQ multiplex PCR, and TCRdb's table has in-frame clones only and misses some. Seen here are 95,000 to 110,000 clones, less than 95% observed once, and the top ten hold about 4.8%. Specimen: peripheral blood, collected on day 0 of AZD1222 vaccination. Source of these receptors: an adult in good health. CDR3s include the opening cysteine and the closing phenylalanine or tryptophan. The D gene is left open where the match is weak. Expanded clones are given a class, and other clones once, few, many or no size at all.

D gene	J gene	V gene	clone size	CDR3 protein	CDR3 DNA
TRBD1	TRBJ1-2	TRBV28	-	CASRGQATGYGYTF	TGTGCCAGCAGAGGACAGGCGACCGGCTATGGCTACACCTTC
-	TRBJ1-2	TRBV6-5	-	CATRRSGSYGYTF	TGTGCCACCCGACGTTCGGGGTCTTATGGCTACACCTTC
-	TRBJ1-2	TRBV4-1	few	CASSQAGTGYTF	TGCGCCAGCAGCCAAGCAGGGACCGGGTACACCTTC
-	TRBJ2-7	TRBV28	-	CASSLTGSSYEQYF	TGTGCCAGCAGTTTAACGGGGAGCTCCTACGAGCAGTACTTC
-	TRBJ2-5	TRBV10-1	-	CASSERLGETQYF	TGCGCCAGCAGTGAGAGGCTGGGAGAGACCCAGTACTTC
TRBD1	TRBJ1-4	TRBV27	-	CASSSTGGSREKLFF	TGTGCCAGCAGTAGCACAGGGGGCTCGCGTGAAAAACTGTTTTTT
-	TRBJ2-2	TRBV11-3	-	CASEAVETGELFF	TGTGCCAGTGAGGCGGTAGAGACCGGGGAGCTGTTTTTT
-	TRBJ1-1	TRBV19	-	CASSIALGTEAFF	TGTGCCAGTAGTATCGCTCTAGGGACTGAAGCTTTCTTT
-	TRBJ1-2	TRBV29-1	-	CSVEGRGRNYGYTF	TGCAGCGTTGAAGGACGCGGGCGAAACTATGGCTACACCTTC
-	TRBJ1-2	TRBV6-5	-	CASSTGQKYGYTF	TGTGCCAGCAGCACCGGACAGAAGTATGGCTACACCTTC
-	TRBJ1-4	TRBV10-2	-	CASRQVATNEKLFF	TGCGCCAGCAGGCAGGTTGCAACTAATGAAAAACTGTTTTTT
TRBD1	TRBJ1-6	TRBV6-5	-	CASSYGQGGRGSPLHF	TGTGCCAGCAGTTACGGGCAGGGGGGTAGGGGATCACCCCTCCACTTT
TRBD1	TRBJ1-2	TRBV5-1	-	CASSTNRGSGGYTF	TGCGCCAGCAGCACCAACAGGGGCAGTGGTGGCTACACCTTC
TRBD1	TRBJ1-2	TRBV9	-	CASSFTGTGGGYTF	TGTGCCAGCAGCTTCACCGGGACAGGGGGTGGCTACACCTTC
TRBD2	TRBJ2-3	TRBV24-1	-	CATSVGTRGVTDTQYF	TGTGCCACCAGTGTTGGGACTAGGGGAGTCACAGATACGCAGTATTTT
TRBD1	TRBJ2-2	TRBV2	-	CASSNSGTGSGELFF	TGTGCCAGCAGTAACTCCGGGACAGGGTCCGGGGAGCTGTTTTTT
TRBD1	TRBJ2-7	TRBV28	-	CASSPGTVSSYEQYF	TGTGCCAGCAGTCCAGGGACAGTCAGCTCCTACGAGCAGTACTTC
-	TRBJ2-6	TRBV5-4	-	CASSLWGANVLTF	TGTGCCAGCAGCTTATGGGGGGCCAACGTCCTGACTTTC
TRBD2	TRBJ2-5	TRBV15	-	CATSPDKGGGETQYF	TGTGCCACCAGCCCAGATAAGGGCGGGGGGGAGACCCAGTACTTC
-	TRBJ2-3	TRBV10-3	-	CAISETTGFTDTQYF	TGTGCCATCAGTGAGACAACAGGGTTCACAGATACGCAGTATTTT
-	TRBJ1-5	TRBV27	-	CASSLYGAGALPQHF	TGTGCCAGCAGTTTATACGGGGCGGGAGCATTGCCCCAGCATTTT
-	TRBJ2-7	TRBV13	-	CASKSSNYEQYF	TGTGCCAGCAAGTCTTCAAACTACGAGCAGTACTTC
TRBD1	TRBJ1-5	TRBV19	-	CASRWGQNSNQPQHF	TGTGCCAGTAGATGGGGACAGAATAGTAATCAGCCCCAGCATTTT
TRBD2	TRBJ2-1	TRBV3-1/TRBV3-2	-	CASSQIGTYASGGRHEQFF	TGTGCCAGCAGCCAAATCGGGACGTACGCTAGCGGGGGGCGCCATGAGCAGTTCTTC
-	TRBJ1-5	TRBV11-2	-	CASSLDPGVRQPQHF	TGTGCCAGCAGCTTAGATCCGGGGGTGAGGCAGCCCCAGCATTTT
-	TRBJ1-1	TRBV7-8	-	CASTPMGVANTEAFF	TGTGCCAGCACCCCAATGGGGGTGGCGAACACTGAAGCTTTCTTT
-	TRBJ1-1	TRBV5-1	-	CASSPMGGGRDTEAFF	TGCGCCAGCAGCCCCATGGGAGGGGGAAGGGACACTGAAGCTTTCTTT
-	TRBJ1-3	TRBV3-1/TRBV3-2	-	CASSQGTLNTIYF	TGTGCCAGCAGCCAAGGCACCCTAAACACCATATATTTT
TRBD1	TRBJ2-3	TRBV6-4	-	CASSATGTATDTQYF	TGTGCCAGCAGTGCTACCGGGACAGCCACAGATACGCAGTATTTT
TRBD1	TRBJ1-1	TRBV5-1	-	CASNIAGGKTEAFF	TGCGCCAGTAACATAGCAGGGGGAAAAACTGAAGCTTTCTTT
-	TRBJ1-1	TRBV18	-	CASSPSEDTEAFF	TGTGCCAGCTCACCCTCGGAGGACACTGAAGCTTTCTTT
-	TRBJ1-1	TRBV21-1	-	CASSKGVSFNTEAFF	TGTGCCAGCAGCAAGGGAGTTTCATTCAACACTGAAGCTTTCTTT
-	TRBJ2-3	TRBV6-5	-	CASSSHDAGSTDTQYF	TGTGCCAGCAGTTCCCACGATGCGGGTAGCACAGATACGCAGTATTTT
-	TRBJ1-4	TRBV19	-	CASSGRENEKLFF	TGTGCCAGTAGTGGGCGGGAGAATGAAAAACTGTTTTTT
-	TRBJ2-2	TRBV11-1	-	CASSLTATGELFF	TGTGCCAGCAGCTTGACAGCGACCGGGGAGCTGTTTTTT
-	TRBJ1-4	TRBV2	-	CASTQQQGPNEKLFF	TGTGCCAGCACCCAACAACAGGGACCTAATGAAAAACTGTTTTTT
-	TRBJ2-7	TRBV12-3/TRBV12-4	-	CASRLGGDEQYF	TGTGCCAGCAGACTGGGGGGTGACGAGCAGTACTTC
-	TRBJ2-7	TRBV3-1/TRBV3-2	few	CASSLGGLIYEQYF	TGTGCCAGCAGTTTAGGGGGACTTATCTACGAGCAGTACTTC
-	TRBJ2-5	TRBV7-2	-	CASSLDLLALTTTQYF	TGTGCCAGCAGCTTAGATTTGCTAGCTCTAACCACGACCCAGTACTTC
-	TRBJ1-6	TRBV6-6	few	CASSYPEAGRLTPLHF	TGTGCCAGCAGTTACCCCGAGGCGGGCCGTCTGACACCCCTCCACTTT
-	TRBJ2-4	TRBV19	-	CASRDRLAKNIQYF	TGTGCCAGTAGAGATAGGTTAGCCAAAAACATTCAGTACTTC
-	TRBJ2-7	TRBV19	-	CASSVGSSYEQYF	TGTGCCAGTAGTGTTGGCAGCTCCTACGAGCAGTACTTC
-	TRBJ2-5	TRBV7-8	-	CASSGQYKETQYF	TGTGCCAGCAGCGGACAGTACAAAGAGACCCAGTACTTC
TRBD1	TRBJ2-1	TRBV9	-	CASSATGTETYNEQFF	TGTGCCAGCAGCGCGACCGGGACAGAGACCTACAATGAGCAGTTCTTC
TRBD1	TRBJ2-7	TRBV29-1	-	CSVATGGLGGEQYF	TGCAGCGTTGCAACAGGGGGCCTAGGTGGCGAGCAGTACTTC
-	TRBJ1-6	TRBV4-2	-	CASSQESRAGGSPLHF	TGTGCCAGCAGCCAAGAAAGCAGGGCCGGGGGTTCACCCCTCCACTTT
-	TRBJ1-1	TRBV6-6	-	CASSHPFGEGLNTEAFF	TGTGCCAGCAGCCACCCATTTGGTGAGGGGCTCAACACTGAAGCTTTCTTT
TRBD1	TRBJ2-7	TRBV25-1	-	CASSTILTGGSYEQYF	TGTGCCAGCAGTACCATCCTAACAGGGGGGTCATACGAGCAGTACTTC
-	TRBJ1-4	TRBV30	-	CAWTDRQGEKLFF	TGTGCCTGGACGGACCGGCAGGGTGAAAAACTGTTTTTT